The T cell receptor (beta chain) under discussion was sequenced for a study of PD-1 blockade in classical Hodgkin lymphoma. Specified time point: cycle 4 day 1 (C4D1), after about 6 weeks of nivolumab. Every single patient, without exception, relapsed after autologous stem cell transplantation, and brentuximab vedotin exposure varied. Negative selection with magnets was how CD8+ T cells were isolated from the thawed PBMCs. Some clones are missing from TCRdb's copy, which holds only in-frame ones; the method was immunoSEQ multiplex PCR. The sample comprises some 10,000 clones, about 68% of which are singletons, and roughly a tenth rests with the top ten. About this clone: Its antigen is unidentified.

This CDR3 spans 14 amino acids. Germline V gene lookup returns CDR1 SGHDT and CDR2 YYEEEE. Trimming cost V 3 bases and J 6 bases; bases outside gene matches: 7. Study-wide findings and caveats: Individuals initiating nivolumab under 1 year after ASCT were excluded.

Sample: CD8+ T cells from blood, taken before the fourth cycle of nivolumab. This sequence was found in a human donor with classical Hodgkin lymphoma. The rearrangement joins TRBV5-6 to TRBJ2-7; TRBD1 matches at 9 bases. The CDR3 nucleotides read TGTGCCAGCAGCTCCGGGACAGGGTACAGCGAGCAGTACTTC. Protein product: CASSSGTGYSEQYF.